This T cell receptor beta chain was profiled in a study of regulatory T cells in long-lasting Graves disease. Study-wide results and caveats: Graves' patients with persistent disease showed TCR diversity lower than patients newly diagnosed.

Both iRepertoire HTBI primers and Arm-PCR of CDR3 regions were used to build the TCR beta libraries. TCRdb reprocessed the multiplex PCR reads via MiXCR and lists one record per CDR3 protein. Of roughly 510,000 distinct CDR3 sequences listed, 15% to 20% were seen once; the top ten hold more than 10%. This clonotype was counted ten times or more. Its antigen is unknown. Documented time point: newly diagnosed GD, antithyroid drugs for less than 3 months. With RNA extracted from PBMCs as input, the TCR library was made. The germline CDR1 and CDR2 sequences are PRHDT and FYEKMQ (reference sequence). The CDR3 runs 15 residues. The V end lost 5 bases, the J end lost 2 bases, and 13 bases lay between the germline ends. These data also formed part of another study, on T cells in Graves' hyperthyroidism and ophthalmopathy.

This sample comprised peripheral blood mononuclear cells (PBMCs), obtained at new diagnosis, from a patient treated with antithyroid drugs. The TCR originated in a man younger than 35 with Graves disease. The chain combines TRBV13 with TRBJ2-1, with D perhaps TRBD2 (5 bases). In DNA form, the CDR3 reads TGTGCCAGCAGCCTCCGGACTGCTACCTACAATGAGCAGTTCTTC. This codes for CASSLRTATYNEQFF.